This T cell receptor beta chain is from a study of OX40 agonist ivuxolimab in advanced cancers. The data were produced by immunoSEQ multiplex PCR, yet TCRdb's version contains in-frame clones alone and is incomplete. The sample carries tens of thousands of clones, roughly nine tenths recorded once. Germline V gene lookup returns CDR1 SQVTM and CDR2 ANQGSEA. Trimming at V came to 7 bases and at J to 0 bases, leaving 6 bases not matched to a gene. CDR3 length: 14 amino acids. Specimen: CD4+ or CD8+ T cells sorted from blood, collected in a trial of the OX40 agonist ivuxolimab. The V and J genes are TRBV29-1 and TRBJ2-3; 8 nucleotides line up with TRBD2. The clonotype was recovered from an adult with an advanced solid tumor such as melanoma, head and neck, liver or kidney cancer. The CDR3 DNA reads as TGCAGCGCCGAGCGGGGGCGCAGCACAGATACGCAGTATTTT. Translated, it gives CSAERGRSTDTQYF.